This entry features one TCR beta chain sequence. This specimen belongs to a study of blood T cell repertoires in COVID-19. Study background: COVID-19 samples from acute and convalescent phases originated in the United States, Italy and Spain. T cells, B-cell-depleted T cells, or PBMCs supplied cDNA or gDNA.

Seattle-derived patients entered the study during active infection and were followed longitudinally. In the source study's methods: By means of reference gene primer amplification, nucleated cell counts were estimated. TCRdb keeps only in-frame clones here, not all; method: immunoSEQ multiplex PCR. From that table come the V and J calls and clone size; the DNA was used to work out D and trimming. Found here are about 130,000 clones, around 75% of them singletons; the top ten hold roughly 5.1%. This clonotype was obtained from a woman between 70 and 85 years old with COVID-19, enrolled during active disease. Sequencing input: peripheral blood.

The CDR3 region is CAIRPGRDTEAFF. In DNA, the CDR3 is TGTGCCATCAGGCCAGGGAGGGACACTGAAGCTTTCTTT. This rearrangement joins TRBV10-3 to TRBJ1-1; D is possibly TRBD1 (5 bases). V lost 6 bases and J 3 bases, leaving 11 bases between the germline ends. CDR3 length: 13 residues. Germline CDR1 and CDR2: ENHRY and SYGVKD.